The rows below give T cell receptor beta chains drawn from one sample of a study of T-cell reconstitution after alpha-beta-depleted transplantation in children. MiXCR, applied by TCRdb to the PCR reads, yields one record per CDR3 protein. Among about 610,000 distinct CDR3 sequences listed, 10% to 13% were seen once. This specimen was PBMCs from the stem cell graft donor, taken from the stem cell graft. These TCRs come from a human donor who donated a stem cell graft to a child with acute myeloid leukemia. Both conserved end residues are part of each CDR3. The order of the fields is V gene, J gene, clone size, D gene, CDR3 DNA, CDR3 protein. A D gene is named only where the DNA matches it firmly. Clone size is stated in some rows and not others, as once, few, many or a class when expanded.

v_gene: TRBV9; j_gene: TRBJ2-1; abundance: many; d_gene: TRBD2; CDR3nt: TGTGCCAGCAGCGTTGGGGAGGGCCACTACAATGAGCAGTTCTTC; CDR3aa: CASSVGEGHYNEQFF
v_gene: TRBV6-5; j_gene: TRBJ2-3; abundance: -; d_gene: -; CDR3nt: TGTGCCAGCAGTTACTTCGGACAGTACACAGATACGCAGTATTTT; CDR3aa: CASSYFGQYTDTQYF
v_gene: TRBV12-3/TRBV12-4; j_gene: TRBJ1-2; abundance: many; d_gene: -; CDR3nt: TGTGCCAGCACCATAAAAGGACATTCAACGGTCGTAACCTTC; CDR3aa: CASTIKGHSTVVTF
v_gene: TRBV20-1; j_gene: TRBJ2-3; abundance: many; d_gene: TRBD2; CDR3nt: TGCAGTGCTAGAGGCCTCGGGACTAGCGGGAAGACGCAGTATTTT; CDR3aa: CSARGLGTSGKTQYF
v_gene: TRBV12-3/TRBV12-4; j_gene: TRBJ2-4; abundance: -; d_gene: -; CDR3nt: TGTGCCAGCAGTCTGTTATGGGGCGGAGAGGCCAAAAACATTCAGTACTTC; CDR3aa: CASSLLWGGEAKNIQYF
v_gene: TRBV6-2/TRBV6-3; j_gene: TRBJ2-3; abundance: few; d_gene: TRBD1; CDR3nt: TGTGCCAGCAGTTTTCCTCCGGACAGGGAAAAAGATACGCAGTATTTT; CDR3aa: CASSFPPDREKDTQYF
v_gene: TRBV20-1; j_gene: TRBJ2-5; abundance: few; d_gene: -; CDR3nt: TGCAGTGCTCCCGGGGATGACCAAGAGACCCAGTACTTC; CDR3aa: CSAPGDDQETQYF
v_gene: TRBV5-1; j_gene: TRBJ2-1; abundance: few; d_gene: -; CDR3nt: TGCGCCAGCCGCCCCCCGGGGCCGAACAATGAGCAGTTCTTC; CDR3aa: CASRPPGPNNEQFF
v_gene: TRBV7-3; j_gene: TRBJ1-3; abundance: -; d_gene: -; CDR3nt: TGTGCCAGCAGCGCAGGGACCGCTTCAGGAAACACCATATATTTT; CDR3aa: CASSAGTASGNTIYF
v_gene: TRBV20-1; j_gene: TRBJ2-1; abundance: few; d_gene: -; CDR3nt: TGCAGTGCCGGGGGGCCATCCGATGAGCAGTTCTTC; CDR3aa: CSAGGPSDEQFF
v_gene: TRBV7-6; j_gene: TRBJ1-3; abundance: few; d_gene: TRBD1; CDR3nt: TGTGCCAGCAAACCCGTACAGGGGATCGGAAACACCATATATTTT; CDR3aa: CASKPVQGIGNTIYF
v_gene: TRBV29-1; j_gene: TRBJ2-1; abundance: -; d_gene: TRBD2; CDR3nt: TGCAGCGTCGTCCCGGGGGGAAACTACAATGAGCAGTTCTTC; CDR3aa: CSVVPGGNYNEQFF
v_gene: TRBV6-2/TRBV6-3; j_gene: TRBJ2-1; abundance: -; d_gene: -; CDR3nt: TGTGCCAGCAGCTTTTGGGAAGGTGAGCAGTTCTTC; CDR3aa: CASSFWEGEQFF
v_gene: TRBV27; j_gene: TRBJ2-7; abundance: many; d_gene: TRBD2; CDR3nt: TGTGCCAGCAGTTCCCTTCTAGCGGGAGTGAAAACTCTCTACGAGCAGTACTTC; CDR3aa: CASSSLLAGVKTLYEQYF
v_gene: TRBV4-2; j_gene: TRBJ2-1; abundance: few; d_gene: -; CDR3nt: TGTGCCAGCAGCCAAGGGAGACTACCTAGCAGCTCCTACAATGAGCAGTTCTTC; CDR3aa: CASSQGRLPSSSYNEQFF
v_gene: TRBV28; j_gene: TRBJ2-5; abundance: many; d_gene: -; CDR3nt: TGTGCCAGCAGTCGGAGGCGCGAGACCCAGTACTTC; CDR3aa: CASSRRRETQYF
v_gene: TRBV27; j_gene: TRBJ2-7; abundance: many; d_gene: TRBD2; CDR3nt: TGTGCCAGCAGTTTTCTAGCGGGGTCCTACGAGCAGTACTTC; CDR3aa: CASSFLAGSYEQYF
v_gene: TRBV5-6; j_gene: TRBJ1-1; abundance: few; d_gene: -; CDR3nt: TGTGCCAGCAGCTTGGCCGATGCCCTACAATACACTGAAGCTTTCTTT; CDR3aa: CASSLADALQYTEAFF
v_gene: TRBV7-9; j_gene: TRBJ2-5; abundance: many; d_gene: -; CDR3nt: TGTGCCAGCAGCTTACTCAGCACTCGGGAACAAGAGACCCAGTACTTC; CDR3aa: CASSLLSTREQETQYF
v_gene: TRBV7-2; j_gene: TRBJ2-2; abundance: few; d_gene: TRBD2; CDR3nt: TGTGCCAGCAGCTTATCCCCAGCGGGAGTACCCGGGGAGCTGTTTTTT; CDR3aa: CASSLSPAGVPGELFF
v_gene: TRBV9; j_gene: TRBJ2-7; abundance: many; d_gene: TRBD2; CDR3nt: TGTGCCAGCAGCGGTACCGGGACTAGCGGGTCTAAAGAGCAGTACTTC; CDR3aa: CASSGTGTSGSKEQYF
v_gene: TRBV7-2; j_gene: TRBJ2-7; abundance: -; d_gene: -; CDR3nt: TGTGCCAGCAGCTCCAGCCCCAGCGGCCTTCTCTACGAGCAGTACTTC; CDR3aa: CASSSSPSGLLYEQYF
v_gene: TRBV20-1; j_gene: TRBJ1-3; abundance: -; d_gene: -; CDR3nt: TGCAGTGCTAGGGAAAGGGGAAGAAACACCATATATTTT; CDR3aa: CSARERGRNTIYF
v_gene: TRBV28; j_gene: TRBJ1-1; abundance: few; d_gene: -; CDR3nt: TGTGCCGGAGGACAGATCACTGAAGCTTTCTTT; CDR3aa: CAGGQITEAFF
v_gene: TRBV29-1; j_gene: TRBJ2-2; abundance: many; d_gene: TRBD1; CDR3nt: TGCAGCGTTAGGACAGGGACCGGGGAGCTGTTTTTT; CDR3aa: CSVRTGTGELFF
v_gene: TRBV20-1; j_gene: TRBJ2-3; abundance: many; d_gene: -; CDR3nt: TGCAGTGCTAGTAGGGCGGGACCCACAGATACGCAGTATTTT; CDR3aa: CSASRAGPTDTQYF
v_gene: TRBV18; j_gene: TRBJ2-7; abundance: -; d_gene: TRBD2; CDR3nt: TGTGCCAGCTCAACCGGACTAGCGGACTCCTACGAGCAGTACTTC; CDR3aa: CASSTGLADSYEQYF
v_gene: TRBV7-9; j_gene: TRBJ2-1; abundance: many; d_gene: -; CDR3nt: TGTGCCAGCAGCTTATTGCGGGACAACAATGAGCAGTTCTTC; CDR3aa: CASSLLRDNNEQFF
v_gene: TRBV12-3/TRBV12-4; j_gene: TRBJ1-3; abundance: few; d_gene: TRBD1; CDR3nt: TGTGCCAGCATACCCGGGACAGTACCCTTCGCTGGAAACACCATATATTTT; CDR3aa: CASIPGTVPFAGNTIYF
v_gene: TRBV29-1; j_gene: TRBJ2-1; abundance: many; d_gene: TRBD2; CDR3nt: TGCAGCGTTGAATGTGGACTAGTTTTGGCCGGCAATGAGCAGTTCTTC; CDR3aa: CSVECGLVLAGNEQFF
v_gene: TRBV5-5; j_gene: TRBJ2-3; abundance: many; d_gene: -; CDR3nt: TGTGCCAGCAGCCCCGGTTCGGCCAGGGCTCCCACAGATACGCAGTATTTT; CDR3aa: CASSPGSARAPTDTQYF
v_gene: TRBV29-1; j_gene: TRBJ2-3; abundance: many; d_gene: TRBD2; CDR3nt: TGCAGCGCAGCGGGAGGGCCCCCACCAGATACGCAGTATTTT; CDR3aa: CSAAGGPPPDTQYF
v_gene: TRBV7-3; j_gene: TRBJ2-7; abundance: few; d_gene: -; CDR3nt: TGTGCCAGCAGCTTAACGCCTTCCATGGGCGAGCAGTACTTC; CDR3aa: CASSLTPSMGEQYF
v_gene: TRBV10-3; j_gene: TRBJ2-1; abundance: many; d_gene: -; CDR3nt: TGTGCCACACGAGGAACAGGAAGCGAGCAGTTCTTC; CDR3aa: CATRGTGSEQFF
v_gene: TRBV27; j_gene: TRBJ1-1; abundance: few; d_gene: -; CDR3nt: TGTGCCAGCAGTTTATGGGACCGAATAAACACTGAAGCTTTCTTT; CDR3aa: CASSLWDRINTEAFF